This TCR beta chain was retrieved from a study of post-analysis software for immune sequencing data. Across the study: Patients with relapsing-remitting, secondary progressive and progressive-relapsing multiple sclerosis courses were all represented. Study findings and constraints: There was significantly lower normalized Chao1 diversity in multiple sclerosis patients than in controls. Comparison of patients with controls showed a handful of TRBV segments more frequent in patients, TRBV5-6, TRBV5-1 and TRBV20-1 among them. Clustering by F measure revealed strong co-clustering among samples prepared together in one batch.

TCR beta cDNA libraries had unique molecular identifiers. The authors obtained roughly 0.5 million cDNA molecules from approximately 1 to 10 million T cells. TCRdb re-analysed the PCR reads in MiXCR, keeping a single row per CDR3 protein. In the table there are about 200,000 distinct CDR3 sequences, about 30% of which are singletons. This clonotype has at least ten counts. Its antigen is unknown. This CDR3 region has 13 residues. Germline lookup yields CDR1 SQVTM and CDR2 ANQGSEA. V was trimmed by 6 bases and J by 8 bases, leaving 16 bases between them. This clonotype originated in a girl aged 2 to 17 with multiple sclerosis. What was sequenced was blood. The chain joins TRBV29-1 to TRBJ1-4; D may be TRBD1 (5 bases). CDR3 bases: TGCAGCGTCACCGGGACCGAAAGAGAAAAACTGTTTTTT. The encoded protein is CSVTGTEREKLFF. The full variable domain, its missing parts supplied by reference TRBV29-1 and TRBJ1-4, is SAVISQKPSRDICQRGTSLTIQCQVDSQVTMMFWYRQQPGQSLTLIATANQGSEATYESGFVIDKFPISRPNLTFSTLTVSNMSPEDSSIYLCSVTGTEREKLFFGSGTQLSVL.